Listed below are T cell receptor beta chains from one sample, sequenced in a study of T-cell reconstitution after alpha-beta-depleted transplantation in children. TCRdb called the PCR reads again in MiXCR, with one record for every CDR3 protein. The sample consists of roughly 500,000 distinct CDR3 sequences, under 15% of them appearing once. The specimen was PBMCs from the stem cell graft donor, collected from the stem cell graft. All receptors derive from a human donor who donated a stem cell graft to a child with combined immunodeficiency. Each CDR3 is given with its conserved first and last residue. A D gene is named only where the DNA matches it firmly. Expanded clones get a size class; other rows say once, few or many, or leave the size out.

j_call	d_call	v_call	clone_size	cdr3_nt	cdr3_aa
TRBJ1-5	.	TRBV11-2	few	TGTGCCAGCAGCTTGGATGGGGTGTACGGGACACTATCCAATCAGCCCCAGCATTTT	CASSLDGVYGTLSNQPQHF
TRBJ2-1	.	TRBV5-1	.	TGCGCCAGCAGCTTGAACCAGGGGGGGTACAATGAGCAGTTCTTC	CASSLNQGGYNEQFF
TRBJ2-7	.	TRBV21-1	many	TGTGCCAGCATTGAAAGGTGGGGGACTAGCATCGAGCAGTACTTC	CASIERWGTSIEQYF
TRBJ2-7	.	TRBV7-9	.	TGTGCCAGCAGCACCATGGGCCGGGGGCGCCGGTACGAGCAGTACTTC	CASSTMGRGRRYEQYF
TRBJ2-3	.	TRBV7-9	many	TGTGCCAGCAGCCTTCAGAGCGATACGCAGTATTTT	CASSLQSDTQYF
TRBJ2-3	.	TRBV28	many	TGTGCCAGCAGTTTATCTAGGGGGGATGGTAGCACAGATACGCAGTATTTT	CASSLSRGDGSTDTQYF
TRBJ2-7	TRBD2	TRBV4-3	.	TGCGCCAGCAGCCGACTAGCGGGGCCCCTCTACGAGCAGTACTTC	CASSRLAGPLYEQYF
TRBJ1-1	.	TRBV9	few	TGTGCCAGCACCCGCCATCGACACCTGAACACTGAAGCTTTCTTT	CASTRHRHLNTEAFF
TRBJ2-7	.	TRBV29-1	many	TGCAGCGTTGAAGATCCCAACGAGCAGTACTTC	CSVEDPNEQYF
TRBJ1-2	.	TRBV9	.	TGTGCCAGCACTCCAAACCAGGGGTATGATGGCTACACCTTC	CASTPNQGYDGYTF
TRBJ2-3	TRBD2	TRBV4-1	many	TGCGCCAGCAGCCAGGACCGTGGACTAGCGGGAATCCAGTATTTT	CASSQDRGLAGIQYF
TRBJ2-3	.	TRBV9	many	TGTGCCAGCAGCGTAGGGGATGGAGATACGCAGTATTTT	CASSVGDGDTQYF
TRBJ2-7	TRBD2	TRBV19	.	TGTGCCAGTAGTACGACTAGCGGATTCTCCTACGAGCAGTACTTC	CASSTTSGFSYEQYF
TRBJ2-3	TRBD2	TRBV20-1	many	TGCAGTGCCCGTCTAGCGGGGGGGATTACAGATACGCAGTATTTT	CSARLAGGITDTQYF
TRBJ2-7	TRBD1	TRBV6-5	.	TGTGCCAGCAGTTACGGGGCAGGGGGCGAGGACGAGCAGTACTTC	CASSYGAGGEDEQYF
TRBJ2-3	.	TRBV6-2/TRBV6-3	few	TGTGCCAGCAGTTACGGGGCCCAGGCGGGTTCGTCGCAGTATTTT	CASSYGAQAGSSQYF
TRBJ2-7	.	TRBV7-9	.	TGTGCCAGCAGCTTAGGCGTGTCGCGGGCCTACGAGCAGTACTTC	CASSLGVSRAYEQYF
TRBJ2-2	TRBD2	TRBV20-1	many	TGCAGTGCAACTAGCGGAAACACCGGGGAGCTGTTTTTT	CSATSGNTGELFF
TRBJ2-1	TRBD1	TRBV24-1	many	TGTGCCACCAGTGCACAGGGGGCCAATGAGCAGTTCTTC	CATSAQGANEQFF
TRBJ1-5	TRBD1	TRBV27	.	TGTGCCAGCAGTTTATCGGGGAACAGGGGGCGGCATAGCAATCAGCCCCAGCATTTT	CASSLSGNRGRHSNQPQHF
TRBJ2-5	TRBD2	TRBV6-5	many	TGTGCCAGCAGGGTCAGCGGGAACCGGGAGACCCAGTACTTC	CASRVSGNRETQYF
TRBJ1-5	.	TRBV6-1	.	TGTGCCAGCACGAAGGAACTGAATCAGCCCCAGCATTTT	CASTKELNQPQHF
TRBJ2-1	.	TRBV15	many	TGTGCCACCAGCAGTACAGGGTTGGGTGAGCAGTTCTTC	CATSSTGLGEQFF
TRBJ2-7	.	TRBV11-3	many	TGTGCCAGCAGCACCGACAGGGAGGCCTACGAGCAGTACTTC	CASSTDREAYEQYF
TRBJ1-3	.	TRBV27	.	TGTGCCAGCAGTTTAGACGGGACTACTGGAAACACCATATATTTT	CASSLDGTTGNTIYF
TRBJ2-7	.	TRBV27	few	TGTGCCAGCAGCAGAGGGACACGGCTAGAGCAGTACTTC	CASSRGTRLEQYF
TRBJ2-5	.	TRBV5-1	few	TGCGCCAGCACCCCCGGGTCAGTCCAAGAGACCCAGTACTTC	CASTPGSVQETQYF
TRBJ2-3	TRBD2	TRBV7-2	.	TGTGCCAGCAGCTTAGGAATAGCGGGGGCTACAGATACGCAGTATTTT	CASSLGIAGATDTQYF
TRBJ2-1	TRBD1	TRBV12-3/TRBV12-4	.	TGTGCCAGCAGTCCCGGGACAGGGGCATACTACAATGAGCAGTTCTTC	CASSPGTGAYYNEQFF
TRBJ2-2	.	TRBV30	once	TGTGCCTGGAGTGCTCAGAGGGACACCGGGGAGCTGTTTTTT	CAWSAQRDTGELFF
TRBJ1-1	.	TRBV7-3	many	TGTGCCAGCAGCTTAACTAGGGTATTAAACACTGAAGCTTTCTTT	CASSLTRVLNTEAFF
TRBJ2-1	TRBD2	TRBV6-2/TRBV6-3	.	TGTGCCAGCAGAAAACGGGACTATTCCTCCCCACTAGCGGGGGGGAATGAGCAGTTCTTC	CASRKRDYSSPLAGGNEQFF
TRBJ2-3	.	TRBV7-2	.	TGTGCCAGCAGCTTAGGTGGGACACAGTCAGATACGCAGTATTTT	CASSLGGTQSDTQYF
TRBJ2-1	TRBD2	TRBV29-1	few	TGCAGCGTAGGGACTAGCGGGACGCAGTTCTTC	CSVGTSGTQFF
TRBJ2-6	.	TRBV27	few	TGTGCCAGCAGTTTTAACGGGGCCAACGTCCTGACTTTC	CASSFNGANVLTF
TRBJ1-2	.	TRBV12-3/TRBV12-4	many	TGTGCCAGCACCATGGGCCCAAGCTACACCTTC	CASTMGPSYTF
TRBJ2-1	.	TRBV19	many	TGTGCCAGTAGTCCTATCGGGGGTAGAGCCAATGAGCAGTTCTTC	CASSPIGGRANEQFF
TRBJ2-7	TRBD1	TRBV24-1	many	TGTGCCACCAGTGGACAGGGGGCGGACGAGCAGTACTTC	CATSGQGADEQYF
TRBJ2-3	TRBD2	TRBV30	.	TGTGCCTGGAGTCGACCGTCACTACTAGCGGTGGGGGGCACAGATACGCAGTATTTT	CAWSRPSLLAVGGTDTQYF
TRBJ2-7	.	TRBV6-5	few	TGTGCCAGCAGTTACTCGCCGGGCAGGGCGGACGAGCAGTACTTC	CASSYSPGRADEQYF